These 28 T cell receptor beta chains originate from one sample sequenced in a study of CD8 T cells in ankylosing spondylitis. TCRdb recomputed calls from the 5' RACE reads with MiXCR, one row per CDR3 protein. The sample shows 200,000 to 250,000 distinct CDR3 sequences, roughly a third of them seen only once. The sample consisted of blood, either unsorted or a sorted T cell fraction (not recorded which). The receptors here all came from a male donor with ankylosing spondylitis or in good health (not recorded which).

This clonotype occurred many times. This rearrangement joins TRBV10-3 to TRBJ2-5, with 7 bases that match TRBD1. Germline-derived CDR1 and CDR2 are ENHRY and SYGVKD. Trimming cost V 0 bases and J 2 bases; bases outside gene matches: 3. CDR3 length: 15 residues. The CDR3 sequence is CAISESLDRQETQYF. CDR3 bases: TGTGCCATCAGTGAGTCATTGGACAGGCAAGAGACCCAGTACTTC.

The rearrangement joins TRBV12-3 or TRBV12-4 to TRBJ1-1, with D possibly matching TRBD1 (5 bases). The CDR3 loop spans 12 amino acids. V shed 7 bases and J shed 5 bases, with 11 bases lying between them. The CDR3 region is CASKRGVTEAFF. The CDR3 DNA reads as TGTGCCAGCAAACGGGGGGTGACTGAAGCTTTCTTT.

This clonotype came up once. J is TRBJ2-3 and V is TRBV4-1; D might be TRBD2 (5 bases). The CDR3 totals 13 residues. The germline V gene encodes CDR1 MGHRA and CDR2 YSYEKL. V shed 3 bases and J shed 8 bases, with 12 bases lying between them. DNA of the CDR3: TGCGCCAGCAGCCAGACCGCAGAGGGTACGCAGTATTTT. Protein: CASSQTAEGTQYF.

The V call is TRBV12-3 or TRBV12-4, the J call TRBJ2-5, with 10 bases aligning to TRBD1. The CDR3 totals 17 residues. The V gene end was trimmed by 3 bases and the J gene end by 2 bases; junction bases not matched to a gene: 9. The CDR3 DNA sequence: TGTGCCAGCAGTTTCAGATGGACAGGGGGGGGTCAAGAGACCCAGTACTTC. This codes for CASSFRWTGGGQETQYF.

This clonotype was observed a few times. The chain employs TRBV20-1 and TRBJ2-3; 8 nucleotides align to TRBD1. The CDR3 runs to 13 residues. The junction had 4 bases not matched to a gene; V was cut back by 5 bases and J by 3 bases. Germline V lookup: CDR1 DFQATT, CDR2 SNEGSKA (reference sequence). CDR3 sequence reads: CSAGGQGTDTQYF. CDR3 sequence (DNA): TGCAGTGCTGGAGGACAGGGAACAGATACGCAGTATTTT.

V gene TRBV12-3 or TRBV12-4 combines with J gene TRBJ2-1; the D is unclear. The V end was cut by 3 bases, the J end by 1 base, with 13 bases between. The CDR3 runs 16 residues. This chain's CDR3 is CASSFFVIGSYNEQFF. As DNA, the CDR3 is TGTGCCAGCAGTTTTTTCGTAATCGGGTCCTACAATGAGCAGTTCTTC.

V and J are TRBV12-3 or TRBV12-4 and TRBJ2-3; tentative D call: TRBD2 (5 bases). The CDR3 spans 14 residues. The V end lost 1 base, the J end lost 4 bases, and 9 bases lay between the germline ends. In DNA form, the CDR3 reads TGTGCCAGCAGTTTAGGCTCGGGGTCAGATACGCAGTATTTT. This gives the protein CASSLGSGSDTQYF.

The rearrangement links TRBV6-1 to TRBJ2-3; 7 nucleotides align to TRBD1. From germline, CDR1 is MNHNS and CDR2 SASEGT. CDR3 length: 16 residues. V lost 6 bases and J lost 2; bases outside the gene matches: 11. The CDR3 loop is CASRSKGALTTDTQYF. The CDR3 nucleotides are TGTGCCAGCAGATCGAAGGGGGCCCTCACCACAGATACGCAGTATTTT.

V usage is TRBV5-6 and J usage is TRBJ1-5; D is unclear. The CDR3 has 16 residues. Germline V gene lookup returns CDR1 SGHDT and CDR2 YYEEEE. V was trimmed by 0 bases and J by 0 bases, leaving 10 bases between them. The CDR3 spells CASSLDLSLSNQPQHF. The DNA of the CDR3 is TGTGCCAGCAGCTTGGACCTCTCACTTAGCAATCAGCCCCAGCATTTT.

The V gene is TRBV12-3 or TRBV12-4, the J gene TRBJ2-1, with 9 bases identical to TRBD1. The trim removed 5 bases at V and 3 bases at J, leaving 5 bases unmatched. The CDR3 length is 15 residues. The CDR3 sequence: CASSPRTGDYNEQFF. The DNA of the CDR3 is TGTGCCAGCAGTCCCCGGACAGGGGACTACAATGAGCAGTTCTTC.

V usage is TRBV7-9 and J usage is TRBJ2-5, with D possibly matching TRBD2 (6 bases). Trimming removed 8 bases from V and 5 bases from J, with 15 bases in between. CDR1 and CDR2 from the germline V gene are SEHNR and FQNEAQ (reference sequence). This CDR3 is built from 13 residues. Written as DNA, the CDR3 is TGTGCCAGCTGGACGTGGGAGGCGGAGACCCAGTACTTC. Its protein product is CASWTWEAETQYF.

The gene calls are TRBV7-9 and TRBJ2-1, with 8 bases lining up with TRBD2. CDR1 and CDR2 (germline): SEHNR, FQNEAQ (reference sequence). With V trimmed by 2 bases and J by 7 bases, 7 bases remained unmatched. The CDR3 is 15 amino acids. The chain's CDR3 is CASSLFGGARNEQFF. Written as DNA, the CDR3 is TGTGCCAGCAGCTTATTCGGGGGGGCTCGGAATGAGCAGTTCTTC.

This clonotype occurred a few times. The rearrangement joins TRBV12-3 or TRBV12-4 to TRBJ2-1; D possibly matches TRBD1 or TRBD2 (5 bases each). This CDR3 has 14 residues. V lost 1 base and J lost 4, with 8 bases in between. The CDR3 is CASSLVGVYNEQFF. The CDR3 DNA reads as TGTGCCAGCAGTTTAGTGGGGGTTTACAATGAGCAGTTCTTC.

The rearrangement joins TRBV12-3 or TRBV12-4 to TRBJ1-4; D uncertain. V was shortened by 3 bases and J by 7 bases, with 15 bases between the two germline ends. This CDR3 comprises 15 residues. CDR3 nucleotide sequence: TGTGCCAGCAGTTTGACCCTTTTTTCGAGTGAAAAACTGTTTTTT. This codes for CASSLTLFSSEKLFF.

This chain connects TRBV9 to TRBJ2-3; no definite D call. V lost 0 bases to trimming and J lost 0 bases, with 8 bases between them. The CDR3 runs 15 residues. In germline, CDR1 is SGDLS, CDR2 YYNGEE. CDR3 residues: CASSVEGKSTDTQYF. The CDR3 DNA is TGTGCCAGCAGCGTAGAGGGCAAAAGCACAGATACGCAGTATTTT. Full variable domain (missing parts from reference TRBV9 and TRBJ2-3): DSGVTQTPKHLITATGQRVTLRCSPRSGDLSVYWYQQSLDQGLQFLIQYYNGEERAKGNILERFSAQQFPDLHSELNLSSLELGDSALYFCASSVEGKSTDTQYFGPGTRLTVL.

This clonotype was seen only a few times. The gene calls are TRBV12-3 or TRBV12-4 and TRBJ2-2; 10 positions match TRBD1. V lost 4 bases and J lost 0; bases outside the gene matches: 2. This CDR3 is 16 amino acids long. The CDR3 DNA reads as TGTGCCAGCAGTTGGGACAGGGGAACGAACACCGGGGAGCTGTTTTTT. Translated: CASSWDRGTNTGELFF.

This clonotype was seen a handful of times. The V call is TRBV3-1, the J call TRBJ2-7; unclear D gene. Germline values: CDR1 LGHDT, CDR2 YNNKEL (reference sequence). The CDR3 is 14 residues long. The ends were cut back, 0 bases at V and 2 bases at J, with 8 bases in the middle. The chain's CDR3 is CASSQDTGPYEQYF. CDR3 DNA: TGTGCCAGCAGCCAAGATACCGGACCCTACGAGCAGTACTTC.

This clonotype was counted a few times. The chain has TRBV3-1 and TRBJ1-5; D gene unclear. This CDR3 comprises 15 residues. CDR1 is LGHDT and CDR2 is YNNKEL in the germline V gene (reference sequence). Trimming removed 1 base at V and 3 bases at J, with 10 bases between. CDR3 DNA: TGTGCCAGCAGCCAAGGTTCCGGGAACAATCAGCCCCAGCATTTT. Protein: CASSQGSGNNQPQHF. Variable domain in full (rest from reference TRBV3-1 and TRBJ1-5): DTAVSQTPKYLVTQMGNDKSIKCEQNLGHDTMYWYKQDSKKFLKIMFSYNNKELIINETVPNRFSPKSPDKAHLNLHINSLELGDSAVYFCASSQGSGNNQPQHFGDGTRLSIL.

The chain combines TRBV18 with TRBJ1-2, with D possibly being TRBD1 (6 bases). The CDR3 spans 15 residues. The V and J ends lost 2 bases and 0 bases respectively, with 10 bases between them. The germline V gene has CDR1 KGHSH and CDR2 LQKENI. CDR3 nucleotide sequence: TGTGCCAGCTCACCAAGGGACATCACTAACTATGGCTACACCTTC. Translation: CASSPRDITNYGYTF.

The V call is TRBV20-1, the J call TRBJ1-5; 8 bases align to TRBD1. CDR1 is DFQATT, CDR2 SNEGSKA, per germline (reference sequence). Trimming took 3 bases from V and 5 from J; bases not matched to a gene: 6. CDR3 size: 14 residues. The CDR3 sequence is CSASRATGDQPQHF. Written as DNA, the CDR3 is TGCAGTGCTAGTCGAGCGACAGGGGATCAGCCCCAGCATTTT.

This clonotype was detected once. J is TRBJ2-7 and V is TRBV29-1, with 9 bases identical to TRBD1. Trimming took 6 bases from V and 2 from J; bases not matched to a gene: 8. CDR1 and CDR2 from the germline V gene are SQVTM and ANQGSEA. This CDR3 contains 14 residues. CDR3 nucleotides: TGCAGCGTGGACGGGACAGGGCCCACCTACGAGCAGTACTTC. This codes for CSVDGTGPTYEQYF.

The chain is built from TRBV7-9 and TRBJ2-1; D is possibly TRBD2 (5 bases). This CDR3 has 13 amino acids. Germline V gives CDR1 SEHNR, CDR2 FQNEAQ (reference sequence). V gave up 0 bases and J gave up 9 bases, with 9 bases separating them. Written as DNA, the CDR3 is TGTGCCAGCAGCTTAGCGTTAGGGAGTGAGCAGTTCTTC. Translation gives CASSLALGSEQFF.

About this clonotype: The junction departs from germline at one end; a sequencing error may be responsible. This chain uses TRBV29-1 with TRBJ2-1; 11 bases line up with TRBD1. CDR3 size: 13 residues. The germline gives CDR1 SQVTM, CDR2 ANQGSEA. CDR3 sequence (DNA): TGCAGCGTTTCGGGACAGGGGGTCAATAAGCAGTTCTTC. Its protein is CSVSGQGVNKQFF.

This clonotype was observed a handful of times. The chain couples TRBV10-3 to TRBJ2-3; perhaps TRBD2 as D (5 bases). Per the germline V gene, CDR1 is ENHRY and CDR2 is SYGVKD. Trimming removed 4 bases from V and 5 bases from J, with 10 bases in between. The CDR3 runs 13 residues. The CDR3 DNA reads as TGTGCCATCAGTGGGACCGCGGGAGATACGCAGTATTTT. This translates into CAISGTAGDTQYF.

The table lists this clonotype with a count of one. The chain is built from TRBV20-1 and TRBJ2-2, with a weak D call TRBD1 (6 bases). V lost 6 bases, J lost 7 bases, and 18 bases lay in between. This CDR3 contains 14 residues. CDR1 and CDR2 from the germline V gene are DFQATT and SNEGSKA (reference sequence). The DNA of the CDR3 is TGCAGTGCCAAACACTCACAGGGTGGCGGGGAGCTGTTTTTT. This encodes CSAKHSQGGGELFF.

This clonotype was counted between two and nine times. The rearrangement joins TRBV27 to TRBJ2-1, with 8 bases aligning to TRBD1. V shed 3 bases and J 3 bases; nucleotides not matched to a gene: 4. The CDR3 has 15 amino acids. Germline V gives CDR1 MNHEY, CDR2 SMNVEV (reference sequence). The CDR3 loop is CASSFGQGSYNEQFF. The CDR3 DNA reads TGTGCCAGCAGTTTTGGACAGGGTAGCTACAATGAGCAGTTCTTC.

This clonotype was seen more than once but under ten times. DNA for the CDR3: TGCAGTGCTAGACCCAGACTCACCTACGAGCAGTACTTC. Translating it yields CSARPRLTYEQYF. The J gene is TRBJ2-7, the V gene TRBV20-1; D ambiguous. Per germline, CDR1 DFQATT and CDR2 SNEGSKA (reference sequence). The germline V and J ends were trimmed by 2 bases and 2 bases, with 10 bases remaining between them. This CDR3 has 13 residues.

This clonotype was picked up a small number of times. The chain has TRBV20-1 and TRBJ2-3, with 9 bases matching TRBD1. Looked up from germline, CDR1 is DFQATT and CDR2 is SNEGSKA (reference sequence). The CDR3 has 14 amino acids. J gave up 2 bases and V 6 bases, and 6 bases lay outside the gene matches. Here the CDR3 DNA reads TGCAGTGCAACCCGGGACAGGGTCACAGATACGCAGTATTTT. Its translation: CSATRDRVTDTQYF.